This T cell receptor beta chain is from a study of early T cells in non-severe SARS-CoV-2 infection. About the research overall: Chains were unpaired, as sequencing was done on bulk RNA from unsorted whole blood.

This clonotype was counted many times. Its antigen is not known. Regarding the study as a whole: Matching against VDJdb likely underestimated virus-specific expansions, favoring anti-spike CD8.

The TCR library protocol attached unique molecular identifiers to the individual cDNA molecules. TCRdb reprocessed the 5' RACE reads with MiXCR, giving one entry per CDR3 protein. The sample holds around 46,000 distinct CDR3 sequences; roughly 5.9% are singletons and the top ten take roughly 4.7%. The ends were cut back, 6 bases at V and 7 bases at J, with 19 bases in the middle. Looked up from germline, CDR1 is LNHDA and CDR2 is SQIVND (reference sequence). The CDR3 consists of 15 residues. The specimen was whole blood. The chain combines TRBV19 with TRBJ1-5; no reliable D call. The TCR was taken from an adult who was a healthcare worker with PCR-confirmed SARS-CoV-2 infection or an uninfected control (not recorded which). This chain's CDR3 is CASRSLRQTNQPQHF. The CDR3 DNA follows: TGTGCCAGTAGATCCCTAAGGCAGACGAACCAGCCCCAGCATTTT.